One sample yielded the 5 T cell receptor beta chains listed below, sequenced in a study of T cells after yellow fever vaccination. TCRdb redid the calling of the 5' RACE reads with MiXCR, one entry per CDR3 protein. The table has 610,000 or so distinct CDR3 sequences, approximately 13% seen once; the top ten hold 15%. The specimen was PBMCs, collected on the day of the yellow fever booster vaccination. Receptors were obtained from a man aged 25 to 40 who received the YFV17D yellow fever vaccine.

The table lists this clonotype with many counts. This chain uses TRBV27 with TRBJ2-3, with a tentative D call TRBD2 (6 bases). The DNA end favors TRBJ2-5, so the J call may be wrong. Germline V CDR1 and CDR2: MNHEY, SMNVEV (reference sequence). This CDR3 is 13 amino acids long. CDR3 sequence (DNA): TGTGCCAGCAGCCCACGGTTGGGGGGGACCCAGTACTTC. Protein sequence: CASSPRLGGTQYF.

This clonotype has a count of ten or more. V and J are TRBV25-1 and TRBJ2-5, with 8 bases aligning to TRBD1. Germline lookup yields CDR1 MGHDK and CDR2 SYGVNS. The CDR3 has 14 amino acids. J lost 5 bases, V lost 3 bases, and 5 bases had no gene match. In DNA, the CDR3 is TGTGCCAGCAGTGAGACGACAGGGGTGGAGACCCAGTACTTC. This codes for CASSETTGVETQYF.

The rearrangement joins TRBV2 to TRBJ2-4, with a possible D match to TRBD2 (5 bases). Germline values: CDR1 SNHLY, CDR2 FYNNEI. The CDR3 spans 17 residues. The V and J ends lost 2 bases and 6 bases respectively, with 20 bases between them. Here the CDR3 reads CASSESGFWTRPNIQYF. In nucleotides, the CDR3 is TGTGCCAGCAGTGAATCGGGATTCTGGACCCGGCCAAACATTCAGTACTTC.

The CDR3 is CASSIIENEQFF. The DNA of the CDR3 is TGTGCCAGTAGTATAATCGAAAATGAGCAGTTCTTC. The chain couples TRBV19 to TRBJ2-1, with D uncertain. The germline V gene has CDR1 LNHDA and CDR2 SQIVND (reference sequence). Trimming took off 2 bases at V and 7 bases at J, with 6 bases between the two ends. The length of the CDR3 is 12 residues.

Turning to this clonotype: One junction end does not reproduce the germline sequence, and a read error may be involved. The chain is built from TRBV5-1 and TRBJ2-1, with D perhaps TRBD2 (5 bases). Germline V lookup: CDR1 SGHRS, CDR2 YFSETQ. There are 16 residues in the CDR3. CDR3 coding DNA: TGCGCCAGCAGCTCCGCGGCGGGCGCATCCTACAATGAGCTGTTCTTC. Its translation is CASSSAAGASYNELFF.